This is a list of T cell receptor beta chains from one sample in a study of blood T cell repertoires in COVID-19. Data came from immunoSEQ multiplex PCR; TCRdb stores just in-frame clones and leaves some out. The table has 50,000 to 65,000 clones, approximately 83% seen once. Sequenced sample: peripheral blood. Source of these receptors: a human donor in a cohort sampled during active COVID-19. Each CDR3 is given with its conserved first and last residue. The order of the fields is J gene, V gene, CDR3 protein.

>TRBJ2-5|TRBV5-4
CASSPGQGLGETQYF
>TRBJ2-2|TRBV10-2
CASSLSGTNTGELFF
>TRBJ2-5|TRBV14
CASSQGPWESQYF
>TRBJ2-3|TRBV23-1
CASSPPMPETDTQYF
>TRBJ2-7|TRBV6-2/TRBV6-3
CASSYRSGTYEQYF
>TRBJ2-2|TRBV7-3
CASSLGAGYRGELFF
>TRBJ2-2|TRBV5-1
CASSSQRTGKNTGELFF
>TRBJ2-1|TRBV28
CASRHLYNEQFF
>TRBJ1-5|TRBV6-2/TRBV6-3
CASSSGQGARNQPQHF
>TRBJ1-5|TRBV19
CASSELQGAIDQPQHF
>TRBJ2-7|TRBV15
CATSRVGRGRSGEQYF
>TRBJ1-5|TRBV19
CASSVGQLSNQPQHF
>TRBJ2-2|TRBV7-6
CASSLAAGDGELFF
>TRBJ1-1|TRBV18
CASSPPGTRAFF
>TRBJ2-1|TRBV27
CATPRGGGTKKGQFF
>TRBJ1-1|TRBV6-5
CASSSPGQVSTEAFF
>TRBJ1-2|TRBV28
CASSPGQGGSYGYTF
>TRBJ2-5|TRBV3-1/TRBV3-2
CASSPGLAGLSVGETQYF
>TRBJ1-2|TRBV27
CASSLSLGTEIYGYTF
>TRBJ1-2|TRBV7-9
CASSPGRGAGYTF
>TRBJ2-2|TRBV6-5
CASASGAGGPGELFF
>TRBJ2-7|TRBV27
CASSKPPGYEQYF
>TRBJ2-1|TRBV24-1
CATRARWSSYNEQFF
>TRBJ2-3|TRBV5-4
CASSPGGGGRDTQYF
>TRBJ1-1|TRBV29-1
CSVVAGWNTEAFF
>TRBJ2-1|TRBV7-2
CASSPTRDSNNEQFF
>TRBJ2-1|TRBV21-1
CASSKERFHGKEYNEQFF
>TRBJ2-3|TRBV15
CASRPTGKEDTQYF
>TRBJ2-7|TRBV18
CASSPTGTGGEQYF
>TRBJ1-5|TRBV6-1
CASSDSVHQPQHF
>TRBJ1-5|TRBV30
CAWNRGMNQPQHF
>TRBJ2-7|TRBV6-5
CASSPGSGGTYEQYF
>TRBJ1-1|TRBV5-1
CASSDRGPNTEAFF
>TRBJ1-2|TRBV30
CAWSRQGYGYTF
>TRBJ1-1|TRBV5-6
CASSLVAGRALNTEAFF
>TRBJ2-1|TRBV28
CASSLSRGQPVEIF
>TRBJ2-1|TRBV9
CASSVGTSGRSYNEQFF
>TRBJ1-5|TRBV7-9
CASSSRDSLGPQHF
>TRBJ2-7|TRBV27
CASSLGQGTHEQYF
>TRBJ1-6|TRBV21-1
CASSKARSGRVIYNSPLHF
>TRBJ1-2|TRBV11-3
CASSSWQAYGYTF